This T cell receptor beta chain was recorded in a study of T-cell memory formation after mild COVID-19 (dated by TCRdb to the early 2020s). Broadly, across the study: TCR sequence clusters from the two donors were found to be largely donor specific. The cohort comprised two young, previously healthy adult volunteers, one female and one male. In a couple of donors, T-cell clones that expanded and contracted after mild COVID-19 were tracked by sequencing TCRalpha and TCRbeta repertoires over time.

Broad study findings and their caveats: Clones contracting from day 15 to 85 had balanced CD4/CD8 phenotypes, while a second wave expanding from day 15 to 37 was biased towards CD4+. Some responding clones were detected in pre-infection memory, suggesting pre-existing cross-reactive memory T cells joined the SARS-CoV-2 response. Only two mild cases were covered by the study, and larger cohorts that include severe cases with pre-infection samples were considered necessary. Contracting CD4+ clones were found mainly in CM and EM memory subsets, while CD8+ clones were enriched in EMRA. The second-wave clones that peaked on day 37 were not confirmed to be SARS-CoV-2 specific.

PBMCs were isolated by Ficoll-Paque density gradient centrifugation. Sequencer: Illumina NovaSeq 6000. TCRalpha and TCRbeta cDNA libraries were constructed by 5'RACE with constant-segment primers, with sample barcodes and unique molecular identifiers being introduced. RNA was extracted from every sample with Trizol reagent. Amplification of the libraries took two PCR steps, and the second step added a second sample barcode plus Illumina TruSeq adapters. Libraries were sequenced on an Illumina NovaSeq with 2 x 150 bp paired-end reads. Processing in the source paper ran as follows. With migec v1.2.7, reads were demultiplexed and then collapsed into UMI-guided consensus sequences. Using mixcr v2.1.11, the UMI consensuses were aligned to TRA and TRB V and J templates and assembled into clonotypes. A clonotype was counted as expanded or contracted only when both edgeR and NoisET called the clonotype significant, with the noise models trained on biological replicates. edgeR calls used a false discovery rate-adjusted p below 0.01 and a log2 fold-change threshold of 1. PCA with hierarchical clustering of max-normalized trajectories of the 1000 most abundant clonotypes was used as exploratory dynamics analysis. Separately sequenced CD4+ and CD8+ repertoires were used to assign a CD4 or CD8 phenotype to each responding clone. TCRdb redid the processing of the public reads, applying fastp at Q25 and MiXCR, and retained in-frame beta chains. Entries are consolidated by CDR3 protein sequence, retaining the most common genes and DNA. Here the V and J calls rest on TCRdb's processing, not on the authors' analysis. The sample has under 300,000 distinct CDR3 sequences on record, about 15% of them singletons. The ten biggest clones cover approximately 3.4% of the sample.

The germline V gene sets CDR1 to MNHEY and CDR2 to SVGEGT. V ends up 4 bases short and J 0 bases short, with an unmatched junction base count of 5. The CDR3 covers 15 residues, taking in both the cysteine and the phenylalanine. The kept DNA is CDR3 alone, 45 bases in frame from the first base. This clonotype appeared a few times. It has no known antigen specificity. No much larger clone is present one base from it, and per-base qualities are unavailable. Sequencing was carried out using PBMCs or a T cell subset sorted from them (not recorded which). The chain employs TRBV6-2 or TRBV6-3 and TRBJ1-1; 7 bases in the junction line up with TRBD1. The TCR originated in a man between 18 and 35 years old who had mild COVID-19 (a few samples of this study predate the infection). The sample titles of this study are shuffled in the database, so cell type and time point are left out; the donor was told from shared clones. The nucleotide sequence is TGTGCCAGCAGTTTCAGGGGGTTGATGAACACTGAAGCTTTCTTT. Protein translation: CASSFRGLMNTEAFF.